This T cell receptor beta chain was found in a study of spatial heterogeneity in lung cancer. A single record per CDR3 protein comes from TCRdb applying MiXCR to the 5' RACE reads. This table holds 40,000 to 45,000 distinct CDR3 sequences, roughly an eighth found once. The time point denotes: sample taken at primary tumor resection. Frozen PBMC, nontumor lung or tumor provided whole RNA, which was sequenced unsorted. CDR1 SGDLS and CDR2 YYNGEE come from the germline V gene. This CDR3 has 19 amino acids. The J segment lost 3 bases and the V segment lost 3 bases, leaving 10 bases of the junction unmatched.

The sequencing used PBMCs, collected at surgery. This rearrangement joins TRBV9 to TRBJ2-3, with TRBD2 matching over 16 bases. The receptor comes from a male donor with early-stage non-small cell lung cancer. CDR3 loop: CASSALPGLAGGPTDTQYF. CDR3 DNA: TGTGCCAGCAGCGCGTTACCGGGACTAGCGGGGGGGCCGACAGATACGCAGTATTTT.